The present TCR beta chain was sequenced within a study of OX40 agonist ivuxolimab in advanced cancers. The wider study: People in dose escalation had one of these cancers: hepatocellular carcinoma, melanoma, renal cell or head and neck cancer.

The V end was cut by 6 bases, the J end by 2 bases, with 17 bases between. Germline-derived CDR1 and CDR2 are MNHNY and SVGAGI (reference sequence). This CDR3 region has 15 residues. Repertoires were generated with immunoSEQ multiplex PCR, while TCRdb's copy carries only in-frame clones and drops some. This repertoire shows tens of thousands of clones, more than 90% found once; its top ten account for roughly 0.65%. Remarks on this clone: Its antigen is as yet unknown.

Study-level points and caveats: The CD4+ and CD8+ T cells in the blood had expanded clonally by week 6 at 0.1 to 3.0 mg/kg. Researchers report that CD8+ T cells had, on average, more expanded clones than CD4+. Low normalized T-cell clonal expansion also characterized some of the nonresponders.

The chain couples TRBV6-6 to TRBJ2-7; no clear D. The sequence came from an adult with an advanced solid tumor such as melanoma, head and neck, liver or kidney cancer. The specimen was CD4+ or CD8+ T cells sorted from blood, collected in a trial of the OX40 agonist ivuxolimab. The CDR3 region is CASSPRPEPTYEQYF. The CDR3 bases are TGTGCCAGCAGCCCACGCCCTGAACCCACCTACGAGCAGTACTTC.